The next 21 T cell receptor beta chains were all read from a single sample in a study of blood T cell repertoires in COVID-19. Generated by immunoSEQ multiplex PCR, the TCRdb table keeps only in-frame clones and is missing some. The data show 370,000 or so clones, about 80% seen once. Sequencing was carried out using peripheral blood. The receptors here all came from a human donor with acute or convalescent COVID-19. The donor label of this sample is uncertain.

This clone was recorded only once. The V call is TRBV15, the J call TRBJ2-1; a possible D gene is TRBD1 (6 bases). V was trimmed by 6 bases and J by 0 bases, leaving 18 bases between them. This CDR3 has 17 amino acids. From germline, CDR1 is LNHNV and CDR2 YYDKDF (reference sequence). The CDR3 protein is CATREKGTFSSYNEQFF. In DNA, the CDR3 is TGTGCCACCAGGGAAAAGGGGACATTCAGCTCCTACAATGAGCAGTTCTTC.

This clone has a handful of counts. The chain employs TRBV29-1 and TRBJ1-4; the D gene is possibly TRBD1 (6 bases). Germline V gives CDR1 SQVTM, CDR2 ANQGSEA. V dropped 7 bases and J dropped 7 bases, with 16 bases sitting between them. The CDR3 is 13 amino acids. The CDR3, as DNA: TGCAGCGCCCGGACAGTGGAAGCTGAAAAACTGTTTTTT. Protein product: CSARTVEAEKLFF.

V gene TRBV7-6 combines with J gene TRBJ2-3; 8 bases agree with TRBD2. The V segment lost 4 bases and the J segment 2 bases; nucleotides outside the gene matches: 8. CDR1 and CDR2 from the germline V gene are SGHVS and FNYEAQ. This CDR3 spans 16 amino acids. CDR3 bases: TGTGCCAGCAGCTCTATAGCGGGACCCCCCACAGATACGCAGTATTTT. Its translation: CASSSIAGPPTDTQYF.

V gene TRBV18 combines with J gene TRBJ1-1; TRBD1 might be the D (6 bases). V lost 1 base and J 10 bases, leaving 19 bases between the germline ends. CDR3 size: 15 residues. Germline CDR1 reads KGHSH; CDR2 reads LQKENI. CDR3 coding DNA: TGTGCCAGCTCACCACTCCAGGACAGCCCGACGGGAGCTTTCTTT. Protein: CASSPLQDSPTGAFF. The whole variable domain, filled in from reference TRBV18 and TRBJ1-1, reads NAGVMQNPRHLVRRRGQEARLRCSPMKGHSHVYWYRQLPEEGLKFMVYLQKENIIDESGMPKERFSAEFPKEGPSILRIQQVVRGDSAAYFCASSPLQDSPTGAFFGQGTRLTVV.

The count of this clone is one. The CDR3 DNA sequence: TGTGCCAGCAGCGAAGGGACAGGGCCATTGGGGCAGCCCCAGCATTTT. This encodes CASSEGTGPLGQPQHF. The chain links TRBV3-1 (or the pseudogene TRBV3-2) to TRBJ1-5; 9 nucleotides match TRBD1. The CDR3 is 16 amino acids. V dropped 5 bases and J dropped 7; count of bases not matched to a gene: 12. Germline CDR1 and CDR2: LGHDT and YNNKEL (reference sequence).

V usage is TRBV13 and J usage is TRBJ2-1; unclear D gene. Germline CDR1 PRHDT, CDR2 FYEKMQ (reference sequence). The CDR3 is made up of 12 amino acids. The V and J ends lost 3 bases and 5 bases respectively, with 5 bases between them. As DNA, the CDR3 is TGTGCCAGCAGCTTGGCCGACAATGAGCAGTTCTTC. It specifies CASSLADNEQFF.

The V and J genes are TRBV7-2 and TRBJ2-5; TRBD1 matches 7 bases. Trimming at V came to 4 bases and at J to 3 bases, leaving 5 bases not matched to a gene. Germline CDR1 reads SGHTA; CDR2 reads FQGNSA. The CDR3 runs to 14 residues. The CDR3 sequence: CASSSRDRKETQYF. DNA of the CDR3: TGTGCCAGCAGCTCCCGGGACAGAAAAGAGACCCAGTACTTC.

The chain combines TRBV2 with TRBJ2-1; the match to TRBD2 covers 8 bases. Germline V gene data show CDR1 as SNHLY and CDR2 as FYNNEI. CDR3 length equals 15 residues. The trim removed 2 bases at V and 11 bases at J, leaving 11 bases unmatched. The chain's CDR3 is CASSELTSGGMKQFF. CDR3 nucleotide sequence: TGTGCCAGCAGTGAACTTACTAGCGGAGGAATGAAGCAGTTCTTC. The full variable domain, completed using reference TRBV2 and TRBJ2-1, is EPEVTQTPSHQVTQMGQEVILRCVPISNHLYFYWYRQILGQKVEFLVSFYNNEISEKSEIFDDQFSVERPDGSNFTLKIRSTKLEDSAMYFCASSELTSGGMKQFFGPGTRLTVL.

V gene TRBV7-9 combines with J gene TRBJ2-1; TRBD1 aligns across 8 bases. CDR3 length: 15 amino acids. V was pared by 7 bases and J by 3 bases, with 8 bases of the junction left unmatched. The germline CDR1 and CDR2 sequences are SEHNR and FQNEAQ (reference sequence). The CDR3: CASTTVGTGYNEQFF. The CDR3 region has the DNA TGTGCCAGCACCACAGTCGGGACAGGCTACAATGAGCAGTTCTTC.

The rearrangement links TRBV6-2 or TRBV6-3 to TRBJ2-7; possible D gene TRBD2, 5 bases. Trimming pared 2 bases from V and 5 bases from J, leaving 10 bases between. The germline V gene has CDR1 MNHEY and CDR2 SVGEGT. This CDR3 comprises 13 residues. The CDR3 DNA reads as TGTGCCAGCAGTTACGGGGAGTTCAACGAGCAGTACTTC. It codes for CASSYGEFNEQYF.

The chain joins TRBV18 to TRBJ2-3; D might be TRBD1 (6 bases). The germline gives CDR1 KGHSH, CDR2 LQKENI. V lost 2 bases and J lost 2, with 11 bases in between. The CDR3 covers 15 residues. CDR3 protein: CASSPNQGPTDTQYF. The CDR3 nucleotides read TGTGCCAGCTCACCAAATCAGGGGCCCACAGATACGCAGTATTTT.

The chain carries TRBV27 and TRBJ2-1, with 7 bases that match TRBD2. Trimming took 8 bases from V and 8 from J; bases not matched to a gene: 9. The CDR3 is 13 residues long. Germline loops: CDR1 MNHEY, CDR2 SMNVEV (reference sequence). CDR3 bases: TGTGCCAGCCACCGCGGGGGAAGGGATGAGCAGTTCTTC. It yields the protein CASHRGGRDEQFF.

The chain employs TRBV7-9 and TRBJ1-4; D is possibly TRBD1 (6 bases). Germline lookup yields CDR1 SEHNR and CDR2 FQNEAQ (reference sequence). The CDR3 extends over 13 amino acids. Between the trimmed V and J ends, which lost 5 bases and 8 bases, there was a span of 12 bases. The CDR3 nucleotides read TGTGCCAGCAGCGGACAGTTAGGAGAAAAACTGTTTTTT. Translated: CASSGQLGEKLFF.

V usage is TRBV7-9 and J usage is TRBJ1-2; 9 bases are a match to TRBD1. Trimming took 6 bases from V and 3 from J; bases not matched to a gene: 8. Germline loops: CDR1 SEHNR, CDR2 FQNEAQ (reference sequence). This CDR3 is 15 amino acids long. CDR3 DNA: TGTGCCAGCAGTTCAGGACAGGGGAGGTACTATGGCTACACCTTC. Amino acids: CASSSGQGRYYGYTF.

The V gene is TRBV6-5, the J gene TRBJ2-7; TRBD2 agrees at 7 bases. This CDR3 spans 15 amino acids. The V segment lost 4 bases and the J segment 2 bases; nucleotides outside the gene matches: 8. Germline-derived CDR1 and CDR2 are MNHEY and SVGAGI. CDR3 sequence: CASSFLAEGPYEQYF. CDR3 DNA sequence: TGTGCCAGCAGTTTTCTAGCGGAGGGCCCCTACGAGCAGTACTTC.

The chain employs TRBV10-2 and TRBJ2-3, with TRBD1 as a possible D gene (6 bases). The CDR3 sequence is 15 residues long. Trimming removed 0 bases at V and 4 bases at J, with 11 bases between. CDR1 is WSHSY, CDR2 SAAADI, per germline. The CDR3 sequence is CASSESGRGSDTQYF. The CDR3 coding sequence is TGCGCCAGCAGTGAGTCGGGCAGGGGCTCAGATACGCAGTATTTT.

The chain joins TRBV12-3 or TRBV12-4 to TRBJ1-2; D gene unclear. Between the trimmed V and J ends, which lost 3 bases and 4 bases, there was a span of 9 bases. This CDR3 has 13 amino acids. CDR3 loop: CASSLRARYGYTF. DNA for the CDR3: TGTGCCAGCAGTTTGAGGGCACGCTATGGCTACACCTTC.

The chain links TRBV7-9 to TRBJ1-1; 12 bases fit TRBD1. Unmatched junction bases numbered 11, after V lost 3 bases and J lost 3 bases. The germline CDR1 and CDR2 sequences are SEHNR and FQNEAQ (reference sequence). The CDR3 loop spans 18 amino acids. DNA for the CDR3: TGTGCCAGCAGCTTTAGGGGACAGGGGGCACCTGGGGACACTGAAGCTTTCTTT. Its translation: CASSFRGQGAPGDTEAFF. Looking up the rest from reference TRBV7-9 and TRBJ1-1 gives the full variable domain: DTGVSQNPRHKITKRGQNVTFRCDPISEHNRLYWYRQTLGQGPEFLTYFQNEAQLEKSRLLSDRFSAERPKGSFSTLEIQRTEQGDSAMYLCASSFRGQGAPGDTEAFFGQGTRLTVV.

The CDR3 sequence is CASSLGQNSNQPQHF. CDR3 DNA sequence: TGTGCCAGCAGCCTAGGACAGAATAGCAATCAGCCCCAGCATTTT. The gene calls are TRBV2 and TRBJ1-5; D might be TRBD1 (6 bases). Per the germline V gene, CDR1 is SNHLY and CDR2 is FYNNEI. V gave up 6 bases and J gave up 0 bases, with 12 bases separating them. The CDR3 loop spans 15 amino acids.

The chain has TRBV12-5 and TRBJ1-4, with D uncertain. Germline values: CDR1 LGHNT, CDR2 FRNRAP. The length of the CDR3 is 12 residues. Trimming removed 6 bases from V and 8 bases from J, with 10 bases in between. The CDR3 spells CASGPRGEKLFF. The CDR3 coding sequence is TGTGCTAGTGGGCCCCGCGGAGAAAAACTGTTTTTT.

This clone has just one count. The chain is built from TRBV6-4 and TRBJ1-4; D is uncertain. This CDR3 contains 15 residues. Germline CDR1 MRHNA, CDR2 SNTAGT. V lost 8 bases and J 0 bases, leaving 13 bases between the germline ends. CDR3 in amino acids: CASARTEATNEKLFF. CDR3 DNA sequence: TGTGCCAGCGCCCGGACGGAGGCAACTAATGAAAAACTGTTTTTT.